The clone carrying this T cell receptor (beta chain) has a count of ten or more. V was pared by 1 base and J by 5 bases, with 3 bases of the junction left unmatched. Germline CDR1 is MGHRA and CDR2 is YSYEKL. This CDR3 spans 15 amino acids. This sample is part of a study of T-cell memory formation after mild COVID-19. Study details: For the most part, TCR clusters were specific to one donor.

5'RACE primed at constant segments yielded TCR alpha and TCR beta cDNA libraries bearing sample barcodes and UMIs. From the 5' RACE reads, TCRdb called clonotypes with MiXCR, one entry per CDR3 protein. The sample carries about 620,000 distinct CDR3 sequences, about a sixth recorded once. Sequenced sample: PBMCs or a T cell subset sorted from them (not recorded which). V gene TRBV4-1 combines with J gene TRBJ2-2, with TRBD2 matching 8 bases. The source is an adult woman who had mild COVID-19 (a few samples of this study predate the infection). Cell type and time point are not known. The CDR3 protein is CASSQGLAGTGELFF. The CDR3 nucleotides read TGCGCCAGCAGCCAAGGGCTAGCGGGTACCGGGGAGCTGTTTTTT.